These T cell receptor beta chains were read from a single sample in a study of shared clonotypes between healthy human individuals. Measured with immunoSEQ multiplex PCR; TCRdb has only the in-frame clones, and not every one. The top ten hold 1.7% of the sample, which has roughly 2.1 million clones, approximately 94% seen once. Sequenced sample: naive CD8+ T cells from PBMCs. These receptor sequences come from a man aged 18 to 30 in good health. Some clones in this sample may be carry-over from other donors' samples. The CDR3 runs from the conserved cysteine through the conserved F or W. Fields, in order: V gene, D gene, J gene, clone size, CDR3 protein, CDR3 DNA. A D gene is named only where the DNA matches it firmly. Size is stated for part of the rows, as once, few or many counts, or as a class when the clone is expanded.

v_gene: TRBV4-3; d_gene: NA; j_gene: TRBJ2-7; abundance: NA; CDR3aa: CASSQGVADSYEQYF; CDR3nt: TGCGCCAGCAGCCAAGGCGTAGCGGACTCCTACGAGCAGTACTTC
v_gene: TRBV7-9; d_gene: TRBD1; j_gene: TRBJ2-2; abundance: NA; CDR3aa: CASSLAPGTGSTGELFF; CDR3nt: TGTGCCAGCAGCTTAGCCCCCGGGACAGGGTCCACCGGGGAGCTGTTTTTT
v_gene: TRBV6-5; d_gene: TRBD1; j_gene: TRBJ1-4; abundance: once; CDR3aa: CASSYTTGVGEKLFF; CDR3nt: TGTGCCAGCAGTTACACGACAGGGGTGGGTGAAAAACTGTTTTTT
v_gene: TRBV14; d_gene: NA; j_gene: TRBJ1-1; abundance: NA; CDR3aa: CASSRLRDGTEAFF; CDR3nt: TGTGCCAGCAGCCGCCTCAGGGACGGGACTGAAGCTTTCTTT
v_gene: TRBV7-6; d_gene: NA; j_gene: TRBJ2-2; abundance: NA; CDR3aa: CASTRAGNTGELFF; CDR3nt: TGTGCCAGCACTAGGGCGGGAAACACCGGGGAGCTGTTTTTT
v_gene: TRBV7-8; d_gene: TRBD2; j_gene: TRBJ2-7; abundance: NA; CDR3aa: CASSPRRGFGEQYF; CDR3nt: TGTGCCAGCAGCCCCCGGCGGGGGTTCGGGGAGCAGTACTTC
v_gene: TRBV19; d_gene: TRBD2; j_gene: TRBJ2-7; abundance: NA; CDR3aa: CASSSGLAGGPRTGYEQYF; CDR3nt: TGTGCCAGTAGTTCGGGACTAGCGGGAGGTCCACGTACCGGCTACGAGCAGTACTTC
v_gene: TRBV7-6; d_gene: NA; j_gene: TRBJ1-1; abundance: NA; CDR3aa: CASSLALLGTEAFF; CDR3nt: TGTGCCAGCAGCTTAGCCCTATTGGGCACTGAAGCTTTCTTT
v_gene: TRBV28; d_gene: NA; j_gene: TRBJ2-7; abundance: NA; CDR3aa: CASSLSAAANPYEQYF; CDR3nt: TGTGCCAGCAGTTTATCCGCAGCGGCCAACCCCTACGAGCAGTACTTC
v_gene: TRBV5-5; d_gene: TRBD1; j_gene: TRBJ1-5; abundance: NA; CDR3aa: CASSQGQGARQPQHF; CDR3nt: TGTGCCAGCAGCCAGGGACAGGGGGCCCGTCAGCCCCAGCATTTT
v_gene: TRBV11-1; d_gene: NA; j_gene: TRBJ2-7; abundance: NA; CDR3aa: CASSQGGGGPWEQYF; CDR3nt: TGTGCCAGCAGCCAGGGCGGAGGGGGCCCCTGGGAGCAGTACTTC